The T cell receptor (beta chain) described here comes from a study of shared clonotypes between healthy human individuals. General study points: Few donors restricted represented genetic and exposure-history diversity. Naive CD4 clonotype sharing across four donors was about 5%.

Study donors comprised healthy, HIV-negative adults devoid of recent acute infection or vaccination. Into CD45RA+ naive and CD45RA-negative memory subsets, the CD4+ cells were split. The ends were cut back, 5 bases at V and 0 bases at J, with 12 bases in the middle. CDR1 is SGHTA and CDR2 is FQGNSA in the germline V gene. This CDR3 has 15 amino acids. A word on this clone: Its specificity is unknown.

Sequencing was performed with immunoSEQ multiplex PCR; in TCRdb, only in-frame clones are kept and a portion is missing. This sample has around 2.5 million clones, with 93% found just once. Sequencing input: naive CD4+ T cells from PBMCs. Subset given: CD45RA+ positively selected. The TCR originated in a man aged 18 to 30 in good health. Some clones in this sample may be carry-over from other donors' samples. V and J are TRBV7-2 and TRBJ2-3, with D hard to call. The CDR3 region has the DNA TGTGCCAGCAGCGCCCGCGCCCCTAGCACAGATACGCAGTATTTT. Translation gives CASSARAPSTDTQYF.